Presented here are 8 T cell receptor beta chains from one specimen sequenced in a study of CD8 T cells in ankylosing spondylitis. MiXCR was run by TCRdb on the 5' RACE reads, yielding one entry per CDR3 protein. The sample consists of just under 350,000 distinct CDR3 sequences, roughly 14% of them appearing once. Sample: blood, either unsorted or a sorted T cell fraction (not recorded which). The receptors stem from a male donor with ankylosing spondylitis or in good health (not recorded which).

This clonotype was seen only a few times. V is TRBV11-3 and J is TRBJ2-7; no firm D call. Trimming took 1 base from V and 0 from J, leaving 7 bases between them. The CDR3 spans 14 residues. Looked up from germline, CDR1 is SGHNT and CDR2 is YENEEA. The CDR3 sequence: CASSLGQDSYEQYF. Here the CDR3 DNA reads TGTGCCAGCAGCTTAGGGCAGGACTCCTACGAGCAGTACTTC.

This clonotype was detected many times. The rearrangement uses TRBV5-1 and TRBJ2-7, with 8 bases matching TRBD1. Germline lookup yields CDR1 SGHRS and CDR2 YFSETQ. CDR3 size: 15 residues. With V trimmed by 1 base and J by 0 bases, 3 bases remained unmatched. This CDR3 reads CASSLNQGASYEQYF. The DNA of the CDR3 is TGCGCCAGCAGCTTGAATCAGGGGGCCTCCTACGAGCAGTACTTC.

A few counts support this clonotype. The chain carries TRBV6-4 and TRBJ2-6; D remains unclear. CDR1 and CDR2 from the germline V gene are MRHNA and SNTAGT. V was cut by 3 bases and J by 1 base, with 7 bases left in between. The CDR3 runs to 15 residues. CDR3 nucleotide sequence: TGTGCCAGCAGTGAAAGTGGGTCTGGGGCCAACGTCCTGACTTTC. Its protein product is CASSESGSGANVLTF.

This clonotype showed up just a few times. The V gene is TRBV9, the J gene TRBJ2-1; D is perhaps TRBD2 (5 bases). Germline V CDR1 and CDR2: SGDLS, YYNGEE. The CDR3 consists of 15 residues. Trimming took off 0 bases at V and 4 bases at J, with 11 bases between the two ends. Here the CDR3 reads CASSVASGPYNEQFF. The DNA for the CDR3 is TGTGCCAGCAGCGTAGCCAGCGGCCCTTACAATGAGCAGTTCTTC.

This clonotype was detected only a few times. V gene TRBV5-1 combines with J gene TRBJ1-1; perhaps TRBD1 as D (6 bases). The V and J ends lost 4 bases and 5 bases respectively, with 18 bases between them. The CDR3 has 15 amino acids. Germline V lookup: CDR1 SGHRS, CDR2 YFSETQ. The CDR3 DNA reads TGCGCCAGCAGCCCCTCCGGGGGCGCGGGGACTGAAGCTTTCTTT. This codes for CASSPSGGAGTEAFF.

This clonotype has ten or more counts. This rearrangement joins TRBV5-1 to TRBJ2-5; 9 bases are shared with TRBD1. The CDR3 runs 16 residues. The germline gives CDR1 SGHRS, CDR2 YFSETQ. The V gene end was trimmed by 4 bases and the J gene end by 3 bases; junction bases not matched to a gene: 10. CDR3: CASSGGTGTSEETQYF. The CDR3 nucleotides read TGCGCCAGCAGCGGAGGGACAGGGACTTCAGAAGAGACCCAGTACTTC.

The V gene is TRBV3-1, the J gene TRBJ2-3; 9 bases map to TRBD2. Germline V gene data show CDR1 as LGHDT and CDR2 as YNNKEL (reference sequence). The CDR3 is made up of 15 amino acids. With V trimmed by 7 bases and J by 1 base, 6 bases remained unmatched. CDR3 in DNA: TGTGCCAGCACCCCAGGCGGGGGGGGCACAGATACGCAGTATTTT. Translation gives CASTPGGGGTDTQYF.

There are a few counts of this clonotype. J is TRBJ1-2 and V is TRBV3-1; D unclear. CDR3 length: 15 residues. From germline, CDR1 is LGHDT and CDR2 YNNKEL (reference sequence). Trimming pared 4 bases from V and 4 bases from J, leaving 16 bases between. CDR3 region: CASSPRTFPGYGYTF. CDR3 in DNA: TGTGCCAGCAGCCCCCGGACGTTTCCCGGCTATGGCTACACCTTC.